This is a list of T cell receptor beta chains from one sample in a study of molecular identifiers for immune sequencing clone quantification. A single record per CDR3 protein comes from TCRdb applying MiXCR to the PCR reads. Counted here are around 320,000 distinct CDR3 sequences, roughly a quarter occurring once; the ten biggest clones make up roughly 0.7%. Input material: naive CD8+ T cells from blood, with Jurkat cell RNA spiked in. The receptors originated from a human donor in good health. Some libraries in this study had Jurkat cell RNA spiked in. Each CDR3 is given with its conserved first and last residue. The D gene is left open where the match is weak. Expanded clones are given a class, and other clones once, few, many or no size at all.

>NA|19|TRBV21-1|NA
CASSIDRDRAVVSNQSQHF
>few|19|TRBV20-1|TRBD2
CSAPRWLAGEVEVADTQYF
>NA|13|TRBV7-6|TRBD2
CASSPAGNYEQYF
>few|15|TRBV4-3|TRBD2
CASSQWAGEGDTQYF
>many|15|TRBV6-5|NA
CASSYVAYGANVLTF
>NA|14|TRBV10-3|TRBD1
CAISARDRSYEQYF
>few|18|TRBV4-3|TRBD2
CASSQDRGVSGSSYEQYF
>NA|15|TRBV7-9|NA
CASSLAPWSTDTQYF
>many|14|TRBV2|NA
CASRLTESNQPQHF
>few|19|TRBV4-1|TRBD1
CASSQDPPSTGGSNQPQHF